This TCR beta chain emerged from a study of blood T cell repertoires in COVID-19. Study at large: The samples span acute and convalescent COVID-19 from the United States, Italy and Spain. From T cells, B-cell-depleted T cells, or PBMCs came the material, which was cDNA or gDNA.

Original handling: Scientists estimated how many nucleated cells there were by amplifying reference gene primers. Produced via immunoSEQ multiplex PCR; TCRdb's table is partial and in-frame only. V, J and clone size were drawn from that table, and D and trimming were deduced from the DNA. This table has 200,000 to 300,000 clones, roughly four fifths appearing once. The CDR3 extends over 13 amino acids. Germline-derived CDR1 and CDR2 are LGHNT and FRNRAP. Trimming shortened V by 4 bases and J by 1 base, and 7 bases separated the two germline ends. With respect to this clone: The identical CDR3 is also encoded by other nucleotide sequences in the sample.

The source is a man aged 45 to 65 with acute or convalescent COVID-19. Sample: peripheral blood. The chain couples TRBV12-5 to TRBJ1-1; perhaps TRBD1 as D (6 bases). The CDR3 DNA is TGTGCTAGTGGTTCACAGGGGAACACTGAAGCTTTCTTT. The encoded protein is CASGSQGNTEAFF.